This TCR beta chain is drawn from a study of blood T cell repertoires in COVID-19. Study as a whole: Sources were T cells, B-cell-depleted T cells, or PBMCs; the material itself was cDNA or gDNA.

Generated by immunoSEQ multiplex PCR, the TCRdb table keeps only in-frame clones and is missing some. The sample lists about 250,000 clones, roughly nine tenths occurring once. CDR1 LGHNA and CDR2 YNFKEQ come from the germline V gene. Trimming pared 11 bases from V and 0 bases from J, leaving 15 bases between. This CDR3 comprises 14 residues. Participant age was roughly 18 to 95 years, and participants resided in about 25 US areas. This TCR was sampled from a woman aged 18-29 years who had recovered from COVID-19. The rearrangement links TRBV4-2 to TRBJ2-3; D remains ambiguous. Sequenced input: PBMCs or T cells enriched from blood (not recorded which). The DNA for the CDR3 is TGTGCCGCCCGGAAGGAGAATAGCACAGATACGCAGTATTTT. Translation gives CAARKENSTDTQYF.